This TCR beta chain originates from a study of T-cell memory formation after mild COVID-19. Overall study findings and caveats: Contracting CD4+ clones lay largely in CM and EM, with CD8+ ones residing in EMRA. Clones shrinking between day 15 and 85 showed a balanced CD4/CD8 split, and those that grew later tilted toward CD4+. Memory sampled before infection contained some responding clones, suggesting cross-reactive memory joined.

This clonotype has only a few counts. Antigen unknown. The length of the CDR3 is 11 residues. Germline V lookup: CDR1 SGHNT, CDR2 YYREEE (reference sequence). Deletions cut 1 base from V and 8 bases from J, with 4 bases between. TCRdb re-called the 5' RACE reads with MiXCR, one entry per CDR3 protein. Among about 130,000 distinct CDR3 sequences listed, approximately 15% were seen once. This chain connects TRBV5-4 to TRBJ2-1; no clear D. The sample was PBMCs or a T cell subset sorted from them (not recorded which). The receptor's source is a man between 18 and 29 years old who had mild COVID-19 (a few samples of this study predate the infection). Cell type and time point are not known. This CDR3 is CASSLSHEQFF. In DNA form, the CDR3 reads TGTGCCAGCAGCTTGAGCCATGAGCAGTTCTTC.